This TCR beta chain comes out of a study of blood T cells in healthy people across ages. Study background: The template switching approach captured approximately one barcoded beta molecule for every two T cells.

A second PCR, run for roughly 7 to 11 cycles, used a sample-barcoded 5' primer plus a J-beta primer mix. Each TCR beta cDNA got a 12-nucleotide random molecular identifier. Using its own MiXCR run on the 5' RACE reads, TCRdb lists one record per CDR3 protein. The sample holds about 1.4 million distinct CDR3 sequences, around 59% seen once. Looked up from germline, CDR1 is SGHAT and CDR2 is FQDESV (reference sequence). J gave up 5 bases and V 3 bases, and 9 bases lay outside the gene matches. This CDR3 contains 15 residues. The receptor was derived from a man aged 18-30 years in good health. The chain is built from TRBV11-1 and TRBJ2-7, with 8 bases lining up with TRBD2. The source material was blood. The CDR3 nucleotides are TGTGCCAGCAGCTTTCGGGCGGGACTAGTAAACGAGCAGTACTTC. Translation gives CASSFRAGLVNEQYF.